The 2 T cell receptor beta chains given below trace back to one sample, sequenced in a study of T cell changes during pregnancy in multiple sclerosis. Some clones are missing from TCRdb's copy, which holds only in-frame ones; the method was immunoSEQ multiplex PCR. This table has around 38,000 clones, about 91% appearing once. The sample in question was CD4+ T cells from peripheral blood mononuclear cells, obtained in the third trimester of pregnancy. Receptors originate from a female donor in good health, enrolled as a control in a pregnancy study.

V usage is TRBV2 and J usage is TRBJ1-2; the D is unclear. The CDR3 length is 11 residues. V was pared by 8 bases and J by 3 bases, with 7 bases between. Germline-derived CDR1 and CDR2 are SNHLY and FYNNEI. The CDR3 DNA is TGTGCCAGCTTACTAGACTATGGCTACACCTTC. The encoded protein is CASLLDYGYTF. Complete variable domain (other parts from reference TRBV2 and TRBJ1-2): EPEVTQTPSHQVTQMGQEVILRCVPISNHLYFYWYRQILGQKVEFLVSFYNNEISEKSEIFDDQFSVERPDGSNFTLKIRSTKLEDSAMYFCASLLDYGYTFGSGTRLTVV.

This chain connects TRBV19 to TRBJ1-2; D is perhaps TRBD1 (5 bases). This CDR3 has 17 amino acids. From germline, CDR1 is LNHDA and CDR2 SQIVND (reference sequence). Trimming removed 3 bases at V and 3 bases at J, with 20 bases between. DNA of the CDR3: TGTGCCAGTAGTATCAGCGGGGTCTCGGAGGGGCACTATGGCTACACCTTC. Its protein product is CASSISGVSEGHYGYTF.